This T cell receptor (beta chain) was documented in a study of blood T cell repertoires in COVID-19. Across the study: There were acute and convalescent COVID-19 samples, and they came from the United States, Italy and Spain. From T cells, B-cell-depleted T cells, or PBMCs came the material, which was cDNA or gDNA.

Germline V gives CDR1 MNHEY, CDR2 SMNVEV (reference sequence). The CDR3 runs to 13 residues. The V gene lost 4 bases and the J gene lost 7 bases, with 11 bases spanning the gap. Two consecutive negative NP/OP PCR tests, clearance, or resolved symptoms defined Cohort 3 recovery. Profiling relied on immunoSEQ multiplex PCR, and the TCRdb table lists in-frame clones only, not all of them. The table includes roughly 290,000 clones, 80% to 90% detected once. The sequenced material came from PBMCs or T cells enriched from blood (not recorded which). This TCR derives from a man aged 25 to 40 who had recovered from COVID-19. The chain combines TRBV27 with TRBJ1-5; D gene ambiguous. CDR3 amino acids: CASSYSGRQPQHF. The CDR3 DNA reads TGTGCCAGCAGTTACAGCGGGCGACAGCCCCAGCATTTT.